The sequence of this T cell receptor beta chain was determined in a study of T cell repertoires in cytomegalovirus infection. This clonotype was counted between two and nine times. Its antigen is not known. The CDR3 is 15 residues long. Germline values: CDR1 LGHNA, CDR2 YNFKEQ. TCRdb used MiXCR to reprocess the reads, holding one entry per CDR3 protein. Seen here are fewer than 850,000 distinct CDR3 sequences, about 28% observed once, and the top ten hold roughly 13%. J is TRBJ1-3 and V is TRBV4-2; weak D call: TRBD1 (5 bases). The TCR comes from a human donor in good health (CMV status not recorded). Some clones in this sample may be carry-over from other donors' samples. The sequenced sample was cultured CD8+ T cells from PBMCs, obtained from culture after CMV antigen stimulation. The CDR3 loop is CATSGTALSGNTIYF. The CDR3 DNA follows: TGTGCTACCTCCGGGACGGCACTCTCTGGAAACACCATATATTTT.